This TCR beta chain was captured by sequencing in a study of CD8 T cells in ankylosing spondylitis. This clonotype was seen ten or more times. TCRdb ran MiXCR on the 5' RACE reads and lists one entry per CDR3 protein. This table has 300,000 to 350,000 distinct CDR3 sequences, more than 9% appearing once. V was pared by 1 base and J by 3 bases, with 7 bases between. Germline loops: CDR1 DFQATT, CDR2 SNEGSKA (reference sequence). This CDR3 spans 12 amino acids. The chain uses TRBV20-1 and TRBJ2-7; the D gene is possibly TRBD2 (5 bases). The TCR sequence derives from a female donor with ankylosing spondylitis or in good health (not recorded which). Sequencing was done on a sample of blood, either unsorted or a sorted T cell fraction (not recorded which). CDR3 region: CSARGGSYEQYF. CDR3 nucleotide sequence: TGCAGTGCTAGAGGTGGGAGCTACGAGCAGTACTTC.